The T cell receptor beta chain described here comes from a study of spatial heterogeneity in lung cancer. Points from the study as a whole: Expanded alpha and beta TCR counts within tumors tracked tumor mutation counts.

This clonotype was detected many times. Antigen specificity is unknown. Time point denoted: sample taken at primary tumor resection. From germline, CDR1 is DFQATT and CDR2 SNEGSKA (reference sequence). CDR3 length: 12 amino acids. The V gene end was trimmed by 4 bases and the J gene end by 3 bases; junction bases not matched to a gene: 2. One entry per CDR3 protein results from TCRdb running MiXCR on the 5' RACE reads. The repertoire consists of 18,000 or so distinct CDR3 sequences, with 4.5% to 7% occurring once and the leading ten covering about a tenth. The chain is built from TRBV20-1 and TRBJ2-7; 8 nucleotides agree with TRBD1. The source is a female donor with early-stage non-small cell lung cancer. Sequenced material: lung tumor tissue, taken at surgery. Here the CDR3 DNA reads TGCAGTGCTAAAGGACAGGGCTACGAGCAGTACTTC. This codes for CSAKGQGYEQYF.